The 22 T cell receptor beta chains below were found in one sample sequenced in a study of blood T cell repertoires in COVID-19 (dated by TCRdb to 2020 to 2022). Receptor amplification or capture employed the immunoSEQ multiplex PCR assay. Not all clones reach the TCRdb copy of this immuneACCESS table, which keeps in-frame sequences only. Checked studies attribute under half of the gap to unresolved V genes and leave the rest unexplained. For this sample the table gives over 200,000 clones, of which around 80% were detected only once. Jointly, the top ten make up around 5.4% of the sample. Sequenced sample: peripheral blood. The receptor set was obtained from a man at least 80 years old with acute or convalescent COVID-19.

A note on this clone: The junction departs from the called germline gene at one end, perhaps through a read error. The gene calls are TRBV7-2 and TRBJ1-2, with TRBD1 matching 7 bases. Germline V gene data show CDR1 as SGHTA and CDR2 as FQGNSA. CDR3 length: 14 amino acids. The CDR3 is CASSLAGTAYGYTF. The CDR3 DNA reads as TGTGCCAGCAGCCTAGCTGGGACAGCCTATGGCTACACCTTC.

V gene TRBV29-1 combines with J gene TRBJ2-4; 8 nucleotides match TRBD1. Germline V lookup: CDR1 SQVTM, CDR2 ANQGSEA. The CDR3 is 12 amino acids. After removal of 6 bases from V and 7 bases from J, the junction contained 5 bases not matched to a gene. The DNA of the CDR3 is TGCAGCGTATCACAGGGGGATAACATTCAGTACTTC. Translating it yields CSVSQGDNIQYF.

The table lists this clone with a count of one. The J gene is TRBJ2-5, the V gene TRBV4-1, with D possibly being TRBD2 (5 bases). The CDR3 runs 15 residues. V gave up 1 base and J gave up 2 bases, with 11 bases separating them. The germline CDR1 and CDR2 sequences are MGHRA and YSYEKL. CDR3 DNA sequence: TGCGCCAGCAGCCAAGTTCCGGGAATACAAGAGACCCAGTACTTC. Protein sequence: CASSQVPGIQETQYF.

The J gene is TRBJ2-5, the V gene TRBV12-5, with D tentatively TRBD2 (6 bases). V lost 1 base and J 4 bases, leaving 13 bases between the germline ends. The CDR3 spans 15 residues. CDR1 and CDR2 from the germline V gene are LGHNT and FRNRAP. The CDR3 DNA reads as TGTGCTAGTGGTTTGGACCGGGGAGGAGGAGAGACCCAGTACTTC. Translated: CASGLDRGGGETQYF.

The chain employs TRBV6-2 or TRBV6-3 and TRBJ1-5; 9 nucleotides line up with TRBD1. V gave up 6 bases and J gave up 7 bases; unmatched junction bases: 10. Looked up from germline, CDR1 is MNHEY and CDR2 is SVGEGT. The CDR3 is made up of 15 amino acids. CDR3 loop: CASSRDRVRWQPQHF. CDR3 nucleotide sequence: TGTGCCAGCAGCCGGGACAGGGTGAGGTGGCAGCCCCAGCATTTT.

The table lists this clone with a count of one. CDR3 bases: TGCGCCAGCAGCCAAGAGGACAGGCTCCCCGAGACCCAGTACTTC. This sequence encodes CASSQEDRLPETQYF. The chain carries TRBV4-1 and TRBJ2-5; 7 nucleotides match TRBD1. This CDR3 is built from 15 residues. Germline V gene sequence: CDR1 MGHRA, CDR2 YSYEKL. V dropped 0 bases and J dropped 5; count of bases not matched to a gene: 6.

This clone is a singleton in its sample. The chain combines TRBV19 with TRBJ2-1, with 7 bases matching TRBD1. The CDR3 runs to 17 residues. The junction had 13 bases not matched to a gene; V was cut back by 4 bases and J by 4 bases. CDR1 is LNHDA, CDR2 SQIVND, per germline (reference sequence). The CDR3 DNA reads TGTGCCAGTAGTACAGAGGACAGGCAGGTCACATACAATGAGCAGTTCTTC. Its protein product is CASSTEDRQVTYNEQFF.

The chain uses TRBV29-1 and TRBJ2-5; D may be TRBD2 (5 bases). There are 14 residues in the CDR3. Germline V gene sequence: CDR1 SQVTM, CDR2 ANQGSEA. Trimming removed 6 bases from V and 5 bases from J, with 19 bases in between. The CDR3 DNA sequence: TGCAGCGTCTCTCTCGGGGTGGGGATTGAGACCCAGTACTTC. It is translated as CSVSLGVGIETQYF.

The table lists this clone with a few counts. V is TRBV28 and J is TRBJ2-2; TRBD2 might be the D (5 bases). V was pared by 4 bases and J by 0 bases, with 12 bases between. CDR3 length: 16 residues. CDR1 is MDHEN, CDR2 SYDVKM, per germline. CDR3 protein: CASSSPPGTNTGELFF. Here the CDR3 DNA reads TGTGCCAGCAGTTCTCCGCCCGGGACGAACACCGGGGAGCTGTTTTTT.

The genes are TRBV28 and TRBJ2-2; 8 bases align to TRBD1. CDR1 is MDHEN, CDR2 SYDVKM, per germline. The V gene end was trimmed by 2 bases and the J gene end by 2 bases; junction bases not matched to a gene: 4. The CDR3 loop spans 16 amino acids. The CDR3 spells CASSLPGTGNTGELFF. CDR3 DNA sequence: TGTGCCAGCAGTTTACCCGGGACAGGAAACACCGGGGAGCTGTTTTTT.

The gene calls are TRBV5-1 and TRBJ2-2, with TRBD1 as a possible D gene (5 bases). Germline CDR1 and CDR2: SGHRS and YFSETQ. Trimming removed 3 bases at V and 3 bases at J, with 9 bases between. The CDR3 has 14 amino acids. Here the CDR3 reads CASSSQGYTGELFF. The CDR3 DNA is TGCGCCAGCAGCTCCCAGGGTTACACCGGGGAGCTGTTTTTT.

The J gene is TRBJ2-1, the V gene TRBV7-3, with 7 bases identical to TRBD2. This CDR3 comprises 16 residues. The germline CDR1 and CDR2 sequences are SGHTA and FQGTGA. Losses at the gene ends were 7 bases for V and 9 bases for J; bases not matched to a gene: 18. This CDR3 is CASTTHGREGRGEQFF. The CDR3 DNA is TGTGCCAGCACCACCCATGGAAGGGAGGGCCGAGGTGAGCAGTTCTTC.

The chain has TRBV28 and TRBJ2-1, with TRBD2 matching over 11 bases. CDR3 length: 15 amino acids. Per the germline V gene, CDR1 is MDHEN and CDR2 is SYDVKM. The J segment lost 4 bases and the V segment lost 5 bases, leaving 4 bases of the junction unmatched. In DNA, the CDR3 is TGTGCCAGCAGTCGACTAGCGGGAAGTTACAATGAGCAGTTCTTC. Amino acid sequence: CASSRLAGSYNEQFF.

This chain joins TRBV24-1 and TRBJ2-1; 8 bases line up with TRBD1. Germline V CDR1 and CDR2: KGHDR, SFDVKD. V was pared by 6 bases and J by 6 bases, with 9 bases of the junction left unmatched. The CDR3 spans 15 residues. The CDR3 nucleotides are TGTGCCACCAGTCAGTGGACAGGGACCGGCAATGAGCAGTTCTTC. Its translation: CATSQWTGTGNEQFF.

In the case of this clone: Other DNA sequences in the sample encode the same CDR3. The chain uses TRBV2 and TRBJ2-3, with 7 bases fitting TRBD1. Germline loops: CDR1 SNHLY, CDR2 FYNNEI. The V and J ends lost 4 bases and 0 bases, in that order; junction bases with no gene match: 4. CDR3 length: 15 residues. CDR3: CASSGGTASTDTQYF. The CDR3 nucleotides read TGTGCCAGCAGTGGGGGGACAGCTAGCACAGATACGCAGTATTTT.

The CDR3 DNA is TGTGCCAGCAGTTTCGGGACTAGCGGGAGGTTTGGGCCCTACAATGAGCAGTTCTTC. Residues: CASSFGTSGRFGPYNEQFF. This sequence joins TRBV27 and TRBJ2-1, with TRBD2 identical over 15 bases. Trimming removed 3 bases from V and 2 bases from J; junction bases left unmatched: 8. The length of the CDR3 is 19 residues. Looked up from germline, CDR1 is MNHEY and CDR2 is SMNVEV (reference sequence).

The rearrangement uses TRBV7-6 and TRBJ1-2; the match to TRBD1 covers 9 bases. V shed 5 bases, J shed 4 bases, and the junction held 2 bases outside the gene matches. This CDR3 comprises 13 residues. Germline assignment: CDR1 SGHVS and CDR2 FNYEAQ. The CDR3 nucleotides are TGTGCCAGCAGCCAGGGACAGGGCTATGGCTACACCTTC. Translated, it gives CASSQGQGYGYTF.

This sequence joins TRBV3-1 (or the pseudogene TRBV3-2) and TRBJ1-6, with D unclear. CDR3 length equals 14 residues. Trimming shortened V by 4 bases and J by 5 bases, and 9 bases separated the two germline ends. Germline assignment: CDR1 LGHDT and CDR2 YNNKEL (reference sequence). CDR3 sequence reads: CASSRNTNNSPLHF. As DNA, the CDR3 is TGTGCCAGCAGCCGAAACACAAATAATTCACCCCTCCACTTT.

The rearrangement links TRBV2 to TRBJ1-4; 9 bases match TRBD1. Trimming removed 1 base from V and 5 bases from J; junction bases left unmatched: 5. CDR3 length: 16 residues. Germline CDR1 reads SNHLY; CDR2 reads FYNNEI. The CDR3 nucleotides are TGTGCCAGCAGTGAAGGGGGACAGGGAGGGAATGAAAAACTGTTTTTT. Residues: CASSEGGQGGNEKLFF.

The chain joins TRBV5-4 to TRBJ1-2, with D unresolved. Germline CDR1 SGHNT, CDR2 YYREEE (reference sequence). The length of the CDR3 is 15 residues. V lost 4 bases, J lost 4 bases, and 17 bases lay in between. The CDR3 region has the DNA TGTGCCAGCAGCCCCGGGGTTGGAGGTGCCTATGGCTACACCTTC. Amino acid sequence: CASSPGVGGAYGYTF.

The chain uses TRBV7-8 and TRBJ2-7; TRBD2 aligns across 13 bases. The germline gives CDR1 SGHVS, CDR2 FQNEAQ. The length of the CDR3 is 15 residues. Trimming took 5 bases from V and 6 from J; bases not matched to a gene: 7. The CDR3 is CASSGRLAGGGEQYF. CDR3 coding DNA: TGTGCCAGCAGCGGTAGACTAGCGGGGGGCGGCGAGCAGTACTTC.

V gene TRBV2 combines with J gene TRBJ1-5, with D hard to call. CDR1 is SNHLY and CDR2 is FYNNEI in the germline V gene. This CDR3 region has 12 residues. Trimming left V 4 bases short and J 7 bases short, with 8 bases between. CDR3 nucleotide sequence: TGTGCCAGCAGTGGGACTGGGCAGCCCCAGCATTTT. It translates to CASSGTGQPQHF.